This TCR beta chain was identified during a study of a mutant IDH1 vaccine in newly diagnosed glioma. Profiling relied on immunoSEQ multiplex PCR, and the TCRdb table lists in-frame clones only, not all of them. Here the sample spans about 36,000 clones, roughly 80% being singletons. Time point reported: week 11, during vaccination. Mutant IDH1 20-mer peptide, at 300 ug, made up each vaccine dose, with topical imiquimod. This clone has only a few counts. The antigen is undetermined. Germline CDR1 reads MNHNY; CDR2 reads SVGAGI (reference sequence). V lost 4 bases and J 0 bases, leaving 16 bases between the germline ends. This CDR3 contains 16 residues.

The sequence came from a woman aged 25 to 39 with glioma. Some clones in this sample may be carry-over from other donors' samples. The sample here was peripheral blood mononuclear cells (PBMCs), taken from a glioma patient whose treatment included an IDH1 peptide vaccine. The V gene is TRBV6-6, the J gene TRBJ2-7; D is tentatively TRBD1 or TRBD2 (7 bases each). The CDR3: CASSWGQPSGSYEQYF. The DNA for the CDR3 is TGTGCCAGCAGTTGGGGACAGCCTAGCGGCTCCTACGAGCAGTACTTC.